This TCR beta chain comes out of a study of vaccination and CD4 T cells after COVID-19. Scientists ran DNA taken from cultured CD4+ T cells through the Oncomine TCR Beta short-read assay for sequencing. TCRdb analysed the PCR reads with MiXCR anew, one entry per CDR3 protein. The sample has fewer than 15,000 distinct CDR3 sequences, 53% seen once. A note on this clonotype: Its target is not known.

Treatment described: roughly ten-day PBMC culture with coronavirus spike peptide pools or control peptides (ViraFEST assay). The CDR3 spans 12 residues. Germline V gene data show CDR1 as KGHSH and CDR2 as LQKENI. V shed 5 bases and J 6 bases; nucleotides not matched to a gene: 1. The rearrangement links TRBV18 to TRBJ1-2; 9 nucleotides agree with TRBD1. Sequenced material: CD4+ T cells from blood, cultured in vitro. The source is a human donor who had recovered from COVID-19. This chain's CDR3 is CASSGDRDGYTF. For the CDR3, the DNA is TGTGCCAGCTCAGGGGACAGGGATGGCTACACCTTC.